These 10 T cell receptor beta chains originate from one sample sequenced in a study of blood T cell repertoires in COVID-19. The data were produced by immunoSEQ multiplex PCR, yet TCRdb's version contains in-frame clones alone and is incomplete. The sample carries about 220,000 clones, 70% to 90% recorded once. Sample: peripheral blood. The receptors were sampled from a man in his forties or fifties who had recovered from COVID-19.

CDR3: CASSQTMGGSAFF. DNA of the CDR3: TGTGCCAGCAGCCAAACAATGGGGGGAAGTGCTTTCTTT. The J gene is TRBJ1-1, the V gene TRBV16; D might be TRBD1 (5 bases). Germline V gene lookup returns CDR1 KGHSY and CDR2 FQNENV. This CDR3 spans 13 amino acids. Trimming removed 2 bases at V and 11 bases at J, with 15 bases between.

J is TRBJ1-2 and V is TRBV5-1; 7 bases agree with TRBD1. Germline V lookup: CDR1 SGHRS, CDR2 YFSETQ. The trim removed 1 base at V and 8 bases at J, leaving 14 bases unmatched. This CDR3 region has 16 residues. The CDR3 spells CASSLPGTAQGKGYTF. For the CDR3, the DNA is TGCGCCAGCAGCTTGCCTGGGACAGCTCAAGGGAAAGGCTACACCTTC.

The rearrangement links TRBV3-1 (or the pseudogene TRBV3-2) to TRBJ2-5, with 7 bases that match TRBD2. The junction had 8 bases not matched to a gene; V was cut back by 1 base and J by 6 bases. The V gene's germline CDR1 is LGHDT and CDR2 YNNKEL (reference sequence). This CDR3 has 15 amino acids. For the CDR3, the DNA is TGTGCCAGCAGCCAAGTGGCGGGGGTAGTGAAGACCCAGTACTTC. Its translation is CASSQVAGVVKTQYF.

Turning to this clone: The junction departs from the called germline gene at one end, perhaps through a read error. The rearrangement links TRBV20-1 to TRBJ2-3; tentative D call: TRBD1 (6 bases). Germline CDR1 reads DFQATT; CDR2 reads SNEGSKA (reference sequence). CDR3 length equals 11 residues. The CDR3 DNA reads TGCAGTGCCAGTGACAGGCAAATCCCTTCATTT. This translates into CSASDRQIPSF.

For the CDR3, the DNA is TGTGCCAGCTCACCCCTAGCGGGAGGAAACAATGAGCAGTTCTTC. It encodes CASSPLAGGNNEQFF. The V and J genes are TRBV18 and TRBJ2-1, with 11 bases identical to TRBD2. This CDR3 contains 15 residues. Trimming took 3 bases from V and 5 from J; bases not matched to a gene: 3. CDR1 and CDR2 (germline): KGHSH, LQKENI. Full variable domain (rest looked up from reference TRBV18 and TRBJ2-1): NAGVMQNPRHLVRRRGQEARLRCSPMKGHSHVYWYRQLPEEGLKFMVYLQKENIIDESGMPKERFSAEFPKEGPSILRIQQVVRGDSAAYFCASSPLAGGNNEQFFGPGTRLTVL.

The sample holds a few counts of this clone. The chain uses TRBV9 and TRBJ2-6; 9 positions agree with TRBD2. J lost 0 bases, V lost 3 bases, and 10 bases had no gene match. Germline CDR1 SGDLS, CDR2 YYNGEE. This CDR3 comprises 19 residues. In DNA, the CDR3 is TGTGCCAGCAGCGGAACCTTAGCGGGAGCGTTCTCTGGGGCCAACGTCCTGACTTTC. Translation: CASSGTLAGAFSGANVLTF.

V is TRBV19 and J is TRBJ2-7; D is possibly TRBD2 (5 bases). This CDR3 is built from 12 residues. Germline-derived CDR1 and CDR2 are LNHDA and SQIVND (reference sequence). Trimming shortened V by 5 bases and J by 4 bases, and 9 bases separated the two germline ends. CDR3 amino acids: CASSPTGYEQYF. The DNA for the CDR3 is TGTGCCAGTAGTCCCACGGGGTACGAGCAGTACTTC. The entire variable domain, with the rest obtained from reference TRBV19 and TRBJ2-7, is as follows: DGGITQSPKYLFRKEGQNVTLSCEQNLNHDAMYWYRQDPGQGLRLIYYSQIVNDFQKGDIAEGYSVSREKKESFPLTVTSAQKNPTAFYLCASSPTGYEQYFGPGTRLTVT.

This sequence joins TRBV4-2 and TRBJ1-5; possible D gene TRBD1, 5 bases. The CDR3 spans 16 residues. The V end lost 0 bases, the J end lost 7 bases, and 16 bases lay between the germline ends. CDR1 and CDR2 (germline): LGHNA, YNFKEQ. In nucleotides, the CDR3 is TGTGCCAGCAGCCAAGATCAAGCAGGGTCGAGGCAGCCCCAGCATTTT. Its translation: CASSQDQAGSRQPQHF.

V gene TRBV10-1 combines with J gene TRBJ2-7; a weak D match, TRBD2 (6 bases). The germline gives CDR1 WNHNN, CDR2 SYGVQD (reference sequence). V lost 2 bases and J lost 3, with 11 bases in between. There are 14 residues in the CDR3. The CDR3 DNA is TGCGCCAGCAGTGAGGGGGGGAAGCGCTACGAGCAGTACTTC. It translates to CASSEGGKRYEQYF.

V is TRBV2 and J is TRBJ1-5; 9 positions agree with TRBD1. V was clipped by 6 bases and J by 1 base; unmatched bases: 7. This CDR3 comprises 16 residues. The germline V gene encodes CDR1 SNHLY and CDR2 FYNNEI. This CDR3 reads CASRSGTGLSNQPQHF. The CDR3 region has the DNA TGTGCCAGCAGGAGCGGGACAGGGCTCAGCAATCAGCCCCAGCATTTT.